Listed below are T cell receptor beta chains from one sample, sequenced in a study of blood T cell repertoires in COVID-19. Profiled with immunoSEQ multiplex PCR; TCRdb holds only in-frame clones, not every one. This table holds around 290,000 clones, approximately 89% found once. Specimen: PBMCs or T cells enriched from blood (not recorded which). The receptors originated from a woman under 30 who had recovered from COVID-19. CDR3s include the opening cysteine and the closing phenylalanine or tryptophan. The D gene is left open where the match is weak. Clone size is given for some rows only: seen once, a few or many times, or a class if the clone is expanded.

NA	NA	TRBJ2-7	TRBV11-1	TGTGCCAGCAGCTCCGGACAGCGGCCTTCCTACGAGCAGTACTTC	CASSSGQRPSYEQYF
once	NA	TRBJ2-5	TRBV18	TGTGCCAGCTCACCGGGACTGCGGGTGGAGACCCAGTACTTC	CASSPGLRVETQYF
NA	TRBD1	TRBJ1-5	TRBV4-1	TGCGCCAGCAGCTCGGGACAGGGGGTTTTAGGCAATCAGCCCCAGCATTTT	CASSSGQGVLGNQPQHF
NA	NA	TRBJ1-4	TRBV7-2	TGTGCCAGCAGCGGGTTCGGGGGATTTAATGAAAAACTGTTTTTT	CASSGFGGFNEKLFF
NA	TRBD2	TRBJ2-1	TRBV7-6	TGTGCCAGCAGCTCCTCGGGGGGGGTAGGCTACAATGAGCAGTTCTTC	CASSSSGGVGYNEQFF
NA	TRBD2	TRBJ2-1	TRBV27	TGTGCCAGCAGTCCCCTCCCTACTAGCGGGAGAGTCAATGAGCAGTTCTTC	CASSPLPTSGRVNEQFF
once	NA	TRBJ1-1	TRBV9	TGTGCCAGCAGCGTAGTTCTGGCGGCCACTGAAGCTTTCTTT	CASSVVLAATEAFF
NA	TRBD1	TRBJ1-1	TRBV3-1/TRBV3-2	TGTGCCAGCAGCCAAGGACCTACAGGGGGCACTGAAGCTTTCTTT	CASSQGPTGGTEAFF
NA	NA	TRBJ2-1	TRBV27	TGTGCCAGCAGTTTATCACGGGAGATTAAGAATGAGCAGTTCTTC	CASSLSREIKNEQFF
NA	NA	TRBJ1-5	TRBV21-1	TGTGCCAGCAACCCGGGGCGAGGGGGGGCTGGCAATCAGCCCCAGCATTTT	CASNPGRGGAGNQPQHF
NA	NA	TRBJ1-3	TRBV10-3	TGTGCCATCCGGGAGGAGGTCCACGGAAACACCATATATTTT	CAIREEVHGNTIYF
NA	TRBD2	TRBJ2-3	TRBV29-1	TGCAGCGCCGGATTGGGACGAACTAGCGGGAGGTCGGGAGCAGATACGCAGTATTTT	CSAGLGRTSGRSGADTQYF
NA	TRBD2	TRBJ2-1	TRBV19	TGTGCCAGTAGTATAGATCGGTCAGGGATCGAGCGGGAGGGCCCCTACAATGAGCAGTTCTTC	CASSIDRSGIEREGPYNEQFF
few	TRBD1	TRBJ1-2	TRBV28	TGTGCCAGCAGTTTGGGGACAGATTATGGCTACACCTTC	CASSLGTDYGYTF
few	NA	TRBJ2-7	TRBV20-1	TGCAGTGCTAGTCTTGGGAGCGGCTACGAGCAGTACTTC	CSASLGSGYEQYF
once	NA	TRBJ2-1	TRBV6-5	TGTGCCAGCCGCTATGCCCAATTTTGGTTCTTC	CASRYAQFWFF
NA	NA	TRBJ1-2	TRBV10-3	TGTGCCATCAGTGACCTACAGGGAATAGGAGCTAACTATGGCTACACCTTC	CAISDLQGIGANYGYTF
few	NA	TRBJ2-3	TRBV10-3	TGTGCCATCAGTGAGTCGGGCAGCACAGATACGCAGTATTTT	CAISESGSTDTQYF
NA	NA	TRBJ1-1	TRBV18	TGTGCCAGCTCACCATTTCCCTCACAGAACACTGAAGCTTTCTTT	CASSPFPSQNTEAFF
NA	TRBD2	TRBJ2-2	TRBV28	TGTGCCAGCAGAGTAGCGGGAGGTAGCTTGGGGGAGCTGTTTTTT	CASRVAGGSLGELFF
once	TRBD1	TRBJ2-7	TRBV18	TGTGCCAGCTCACCACCACAGGGGGCGAGGGAGCAGTACTTC	CASSPPQGAREQYF
NA	TRBD2	TRBJ2-1	TRBV9	TGTGCCAGCAGCACCAGTACGGGACTAGCGCCCTACAATGAGCAGTTCTTC	CASSTSTGLAPYNEQFF
NA	NA	TRBJ2-6	TRBV4-3	TGCGCCAGCAGCCAAGGTCACGGGAGTGTGTACGGGGCCAACGTCCTGACTTTC	CASSQGHGSVYGANVLTF
NA	TRBD1	TRBJ2-3	TRBV10-3	TGTGCCATCAGTGGAGGACAGGGAACAGATACGCAGTATTTT	CAISGGQGTDTQYF